Listed below are T cell receptor beta chains from one sample, sequenced in a study of T-cell memory formation after mild COVID-19. TCRdb ran MiXCR on the 5' RACE reads and lists one entry per CDR3 protein. The sample consists of under 300,000 distinct CDR3 sequences, about 16% of them appearing once. The specimen was PBMCs or a T cell subset sorted from them (not recorded which). Receptors were obtained from a young man who had mild COVID-19 (a few samples of this study predate the infection). Cell type and time point are not known. CDR3s include the opening cysteine and the closing phenylalanine or tryptophan. The D gene is left open where the match is weak. Expanded clones are given a class, and other clones once, few, many or no size at all.

>few|TRBD2|TRBJ2-3|TRBV11-2
TGTGCCAGCAGCTTAAGCCTAGCGGGGGGGCCAGATACGCAGTATTTT
CASSLSLAGGPDTQYF
>few|.|TRBJ1-2|TRBV12-3/TRBV12-4
TGTGCCACCTCCTCGGTAGTGGGCTACACCTTC
CATSSVVGYTF
>.|.|TRBJ2-1|TRBV30
TGTGCCTGGAGTGGCAGGATTGAGCAGTTCTTC
CAWSGRIEQFF
>few|.|TRBJ2-3|TRBV6-2/TRBV6-3
TGTGCCAGCAGTCCCGGTGGCAGGGCGGATGCAGATACGCAGTATTTT
CASSPGGRADADTQYF
>.|.|TRBJ1-2|TRBV18
TGTGCCAGCTCACCCGAGGCGACGAACTATGGCTACACCTTC
CASSPEATNYGYTF
>few|.|TRBJ1-5|TRBV7-2
TGTGCCAGCGGTGGGCAGGGTAATCAGCCCCAGCATTTT
CASGGQGNQPQHF
>.|.|TRBJ1-1|TRBV4-2
TGTGCCAGCAGCCCCGAGACGGACATGAACACTGAAGCTTTCTTT
CASSPETDMNTEAFF
>.|.|TRBJ2-7|TRBV6-2/TRBV6-3
TGTGCCAGTCTCCGTGGGGACTCGTCCTACGAGCAGTACTTC
CASLRGDSSYEQYF
>.|TRBD1|TRBJ1-1|TRBV12-3/TRBV12-4
TGTGCCAGCAGCCGACAGGGGGCGCGGAACACTGAAGCTTTCTTT
CASSRQGARNTEAFF
>many|TRBD2|TRBJ2-1|TRBV4-3
TGCGCCAGCAGCCAACCTAGCGGGGGCCTCAATGAGCAGTTCTTC
CASSQPSGGLNEQFF
>few|TRBD2|TRBJ2-5|TRBV5-1
TGCGCCAGCAGCGGGACTAGCGGCCAAGAGACCCAGTACTTC
CASSGTSGQETQYF
>.|.|TRBJ1-1|TRBV29-1
TGCAGCGTTATATCACGGGGGGACACAACCTCCGGGGCTTTCTTT
CSVISRGDTTSGAFF
>few|TRBD1|TRBJ2-5|TRBV7-2
TGTGCCAGCAGTATCTTGGGACAGAAAGAGACCCAGTACTTC
CASSILGQKETQYF
>many|TRBD1|TRBJ1-1|TRBV27
TGTGCCAGCCGGGGGACAGGGAAGACTGAAGCTTTCTTT
CASRGTGKTEAFF
>.|.|TRBJ2-2|TRBV27
TGTGCCAGCAGTTTATGGACGTGGGAAGAAGGCGCCGGGGAGCTGTTTTTT
CASSLWTWEEGAGELFF
>.|.|TRBJ1-1|TRBV18
TGTGCCAGCTCCGGGACGGAGAACACTGAAGCTTTCTTT
CASSGTENTEAFF
>few|.|TRBJ1-5|TRBV4-1
TGCGCCAGCAGCCAAGAAGATTGGAAGGGATCAAGCCAGCCCCAGCATTTT
CASSQEDWKGSSQPQHF
>.|.|TRBJ1-4|TRBV6-6
TGTGCCAGCAGCCGCGGACCGTCTAATGAAAAACTGTTTTTT
CASSRGPSNEKLFF
>few|.|TRBJ1-1|TRBV5-1
TGCGCCAGCAGACGGATGATAGACACTGAAGCTTTCTTT
CASRRMIDTEAFF
>many|.|TRBJ2-5|TRBV5-1
TGCGCCAGCAGCTTGGTGGGACAAGAGACCCAGTACTTC
CASSLVGQETQYF
>.|.|TRBJ1-4|TRBV20-1
TGCAGTGCTAGAGGGGGTATTAATGAAAAACTGTTTTTT
CSARGGINEKLFF
>.|.|TRBJ1-5|TRBV7-2
TGTGCCAGCAGCTTAGTCGGGGGGATCAATCAGCCCCAGCATTTT
CASSLVGGINQPQHF
>.|TRBD1|TRBJ1-4|TRBV5-1
TGCGCCAGCAGCTTGGATGGACAGGGTGGTGAAAAACTGTTTTTT
CASSLDGQGGEKLFF
>.|TRBD1|TRBJ1-1|TRBV5-1
TGCGCCAGCAGCTTGGGGGACAGGGAAGCTTTCTTT
CASSLGDREAFF
>few|.|TRBJ2-1|TRBV7-2
TGTGCCAGCAGCTTAGCCCCAGGGTCCTACAATGAGCAGTTCTTC
CASSLAPGSYNEQFF
>.|.|TRBJ1-6|TRBV18
TGTGCCAGCTCACCACCTATCTGGGCAGGGAATTCACCCCTCCACTTT
CASSPPIWAGNSPLHF
>.|TRBD1|TRBJ1-1|TRBV4-3
TGCGCCAGCAGCCAAGTCGACAGGGAGAACACTGAAGCTTTCTTT
CASSQVDRENTEAFF
>few|.|TRBJ1-6|TRBV12-5
TGTGCTAGTGGTCCAGAAGAAAGATCACCCCTCCACTTT
CASGPEERSPLHF
>few|.|TRBJ1-4|TRBV2
TGTGCCAGCAGTGGCCGGGACACAGGCAATGAAAAACTGTTTTTT
CASSGRDTGNEKLFF
>.|.|TRBJ1-5|TRBV30
TGTGCCTGGAGTGTGCGGACTTGGAATCAGCCCCAGCATTTT
CAWSVRTWNQPQHF
>.|.|TRBJ1-5|TRBV6-4
TGTGCCAGCAGTGATAGGCCCCAAATATGTCAGCCCCAGCATTTT
CASSDRPQICQPQHF
>.|TRBD1|TRBJ1-2|TRBV7-2
TGTGCCAGCAGCCGGGGACAGGGGGCGAACGGCTACACCTTC
CASSRGQGANGYTF
>.|.|TRBJ1-2|TRBV4-1
TGCGCCAGCAGCCATGAGTTCCAGAGAAGTGGAGGCTACACCTTC
CASSHEFQRSGGYTF
>.|.|TRBJ1-5|TRBV20-1
TGCAGTGCTATTGACGGGACCAATCAGCCCCAGCATTTT
CSAIDGTNQPQHF
>few|.|TRBJ2-5|TRBV6-6
TGTGCCAGCAGTTACTCATGGGGGGTCCAAGAGACCCAGTACTTC
CASSYSWGVQETQYF
>.|.|TRBJ1-3|TRBV19
TGTGCCAGTACCATAAATAATCGGGACCCTGGAAACACCATATATTTT
CASTINNRDPGNTIYF
>few|TRBD2|TRBJ2-7|TRBV7-3
TGTGCCAGCAGCCCGGGACTAGCGGGGGGTACTGGGCGCGAGCAGTACTTC
CASSPGLAGGTGREQYF
>.|TRBD2|TRBJ2-3|TRBV12-3/TRBV12-4
TGTGCCAGCAGTTCGTTCCTAGCGGGGTTTACGCAGTATTTT
CASSSFLAGFTQYF
>.|TRBD2|TRBJ2-1|TRBV9
TGTGCCAGCTCCGCGGGGGGTCTATTAAACAATGAGCAGTTCTTC
CASSAGGLLNNEQFF
>few|TRBD1|TRBJ1-5|TRBV4-2
TGTGCCAGCAGCCAAGTGGGGACAGGGGTGGACGCCCAGCATTTT
CASSQVGTGVDAQHF
>few|.|TRBJ1-6|TRBV20-1
TGCAGTGCTAGAACCCAAAACTCCTATAATTCACCCCTCCACTTT
CSARTQNSYNSPLHF